This T cell receptor beta chain was sequenced for a study of blood T cell repertoires in COVID-19. In the study's own analysis: From reference gene primer amplification, estimates of nucleated cell counts were derived. The protocol was immunoSEQ multiplex PCR, while the TCRdb copy is restricted to in-frame clones and leaves out a portion. The DNA gave D and trimming, while V, J and clone size come from that table. The sample contains 250,000 to 350,000 clones, about 90% of which appear only once. Germline loops: CDR1 SEHNR, CDR2 FQNEAQ (reference sequence). The germline V and J ends were trimmed by 1 base and 8 bases, with 11 bases remaining between them. The CDR3 has 13 residues.

The gene calls are TRBV7-9 and TRBJ1-2, with D uncertain. The receptor comes from a woman between 50 and 59 years old who had been exposed to COVID-19. Sequenced: PBMCs or T cells enriched from blood (not recorded which). The CDR3 region is CASSLGGVLGYTF. CDR3 DNA: TGTGCCAGCAGCTTAGGCGGGGTCTTGGGCTACACCTTC. Filled out from reference TRBV7-9 and TRBJ1-2, the complete variable domain reads DTGVSQNPRHKITKRGQNVTFRCDPISEHNRLYWYRQTLGQGPEFLTYFQNEAQLEKSRLLSDRFSAERPKGSFSTLEIQRTEQGDSAMYLCASSLGGVLGYTFGSGTRLTVV.